The source of this T cell receptor (beta chain) is a study of Tregs in tolerant kidney transplant recipients (dated by TCRdb to the late 2010s). As for the study more broadly: The study used TCRbeta sequencing to identify donor-specific regulatory T cells before combined kidney and bone marrow transplantation, then tracked those cells after transplant.

The CDR3 numbers 16 residues from cysteine through phenylalanine. Just CDR3 DNA is preserved here, 48 bases in frame from base 1. CDR1 and CDR2 were assigned from the germline V gene (reference sequence) as LNHNV and YYDKDF. The V and J ends are trimmed by 0 bases and 7 bases, leaving 16 bases between them. With respect to this clone: This receptor's antigen is unknown. Per-base qualities were not stored, and no clone one base away is much larger.

Genomic DNA was extracted from sorted cells with the QIAGEN DNeasy Blood and Tissue Kit for TCRbeta CDR3 sequencing. High-throughput TCRbeta CDR3 sequencing, which included PCR amplification with bias correction and internal controls, was done commercially through immunoSEQ. The original pipeline was this. A unique productive TCRbeta sequence was defined by the CDR3 nucleotide sequence when primers matched, and otherwise by the CDR3 amino acid sequence together with the Vbeta and Jbeta genes. As a correction for sorting error, sequences shared between sorted populations at a frequency ratio of 2:1 or less were discarded, and the remaining shared sequences were assigned to the higher population. A sequence was defined as donor-reactive if the sequence was expanded at least 5-fold in CFSE-low cells compared with unstimulated cells and had a frequency of at least 0.01% in CFSE-low cells. Repertoire divergence was quantified by Jensen-Shannon divergence calculated from the top 100 TCRbeta sequences ranked by frequency. For samples with multiple sequencing runs, sorting error was corrected separately for each run before the runs were pooled. TCRdb carries this immuneACCESS record with in-frame sequences only. Its versions omit some clonotypes, under half of them owing to an unresolved V gene in the studies checked, with the rest unexplained. Clone size and the V and J calls come from that table; the DNA yielded D and trimming. Here the sample has about 81,000 clones; roughly 91% occur a single time. The ten largest clones take up 1.6% of the sample.

What the study reported, not specific to this receptor: Because the study included only a small number of patients, the results must be confirmed in larger populations and under other immunosuppression protocols. The most biologically relevant and donor-specific TCRbeta repertoire appeared to be identified by expanding Tregs with activated donor B cells. Biological reproducibility was not directly addressed, though technical replication error appeared minimal. Because the PCR primers were changed over time for some patients, nucleotide-level comparison could not be performed across the samples from those patients. In tolerant patients, donor-specific Tregs expanded more than Tregs overall, which suggests antigen-driven rather than nonspecific expansion.

Transplants used related donors with nonmyeloablative bone marrow transplantation; mixed chimerism was transient in the human trials. Thawed PBMCs were FACS-sorted into unstimulated Tregs (CD4+CD25+CD127-), CD4+ non-Tregs (CD4+CD25-), CD4 cells and CD8 cells. Several combined kidney and bone marrow transplant recipients from the ITN036ST trial were included as patients, and samples were available only from these trial subjects. Healthy control blood was processed by Ficoll density gradient to PBMCs and cryopreserved; patient PBMCs were collected before and after transplant. The source was CD4+ T cells from blood (PBMCs), collected 24 months after the transplant. Recombination joined TRBV15 with TRBJ1-5; no D gene is confidently identified. The receptor's source is a human patient who received a combined kidney and bone marrow transplant. After a transplant, the graft donor may have provided part of the T cells. The nucleotide sequence reads as follows: TGTGCCACCAGCAGAGATCAGCCAGGCCTGAGCCAGCCCCAGCATTTT. Its amino acids are CATSRDQPGLSQPQHF.